Shown below are 21 T cell receptor beta chains from a single sample sequenced in a study of T-cell reconstitution after alpha-beta-depleted transplantation in children. Molecular barcoding with unique molecular identifiers was used for the TCRbeta library. TCRdb used MiXCR to reprocess the PCR reads, holding one entry per CDR3 protein. The sample yields hundreds of thousands of distinct CDR3 sequences, 16% seen once. The sample in question was PBMCs from the stem cell graft donor, obtained from the stem cell graft. The receptors derive from a human donor who donated a stem cell graft to a child with acute myeloid leukemia.

Ten or more counts support this clonotype. The V call is TRBV29-1, the J call TRBJ2-1; D is unclear. The length of the CDR3 is 15 residues. The germline CDR1 and CDR2 sequences are SQVTM and ANQGSEA. V dropped 5 bases and J dropped 7 bases, with 21 bases sitting between them. The CDR3 loop is CSVTERVQNANEQFF. For the CDR3, the DNA is TGCAGCGTTACCGAAAGGGTACAAAACGCTAATGAGCAGTTCTTC.

This chain joins TRBV20-1 and TRBJ2-1; 11 nucleotides align to TRBD2. The CDR3 loop spans 14 amino acids. Germline V CDR1 and CDR2: DFQATT, SNEGSKA (reference sequence). After removal of 1 base from V and 9 bases from J, the junction contained 5 bases not matched to a gene. The CDR3 DNA follows: TGCAGTGCTAGAGGGGCTAGCGGGGGGTCTGAGCAGTTCTTC. It encodes CSARGASGGSEQFF.

This clonotype has only a few counts. The rearrangement uses TRBV20-1 and TRBJ1-3, with D possibly TRBD1 on 5 matching bases. Trimming cost V 0 bases and J 2 bases, with 11 bases left between them. This CDR3 region has 15 residues. In germline, CDR1 is DFQATT, CDR2 SNEGSKA (reference sequence). The CDR3 sequence: CSARDPGSPGNTIYF. In DNA form, the CDR3 reads TGCAGTGCTAGAGATCCAGGGTCACCTGGAAACACCATATATTTT.

This clonotype was counted between two and nine times. This chain uses TRBV20-1 with TRBJ2-1; 14 nucleotides agree with TRBD2. The CDR3 has 17 residues. Germline V lookup: CDR1 DFQATT, CDR2 SNEGSKA (reference sequence). The V segment lost 4 bases and the J segment 10 bases; nucleotides outside the gene matches: 15. The chain's CDR3 is CSATRLAGGPIQVEQFF. CDR3 nucleotides: TGCAGTGCTACCCGACTAGCGGGGGGGCCTATACAGGTAGAGCAGTTCTTC.

The V and J genes are TRBV7-9 and TRBJ1-3; D is undetermined. Between the trimmed V and J ends, which lost 3 bases and 8 bases, there was a span of 14 bases. Germline lookup yields CDR1 SEHNR and CDR2 FQNEAQ (reference sequence). The CDR3 loop spans 14 amino acids. This CDR3 is CASSFGPFPDTIYF. As DNA, the CDR3 is TGTGCCAGCAGCTTTGGACCCTTCCCGGACACCATATATTTT.

This clonotype has only a few counts. This chain joins TRBV12-3 or TRBV12-4 and TRBJ2-6, with D perhaps TRBD1 (5 bases). The V end lost 10 bases, the J end lost 4 bases, and 14 bases lay between the germline ends. This CDR3 region has 14 residues. CDR3 bases: TGTGCCACTGCTAGGGGTACAGGGGCCAACGTCCTGACTTTC. Residues: CATARGTGANVLTF.

In its sample, this clonotype was seen a few times. The genes are TRBV5-1 and TRBJ2-2; a possible D gene is TRBD1 (5 bases). The length of the CDR3 is 15 residues. With 0 bases removed from V and 4 bases from J, the gap between germline ends came to 10 bases. The V gene's germline CDR1 is SGHRS and CDR2 YFSETQ. In nucleotides, the CDR3 is TGCGCCAGCAGCTTGGGACAGCCGAGCACCGGGGAGCTGTTTTTT. It encodes CASSLGQPSTGELFF.

This clonotype was counted many times. The junction departs from germline at one end; a sequencing error may be responsible. V and J are TRBV20-1 and TRBJ2-5, with TRBD2 identical over 10 bases. CDR3 length: 19 residues. Germline V gene data show CDR1 as DFQATT and CDR2 as SNEGSKA (reference sequence). CDR3 in amino acids: CSARDPIGVASGGKETQYF. The CDR3 DNA is TGCAGTGCTAGAGACCCCATAGGAGTGGCTAGCGGGGGTAAAGAAACCCAGTACTTC.

V gene TRBV7-2 combines with J gene TRBJ1-1, with D hard to call. The CDR3 totals 14 residues. Per the germline V gene, CDR1 is SGHTA and CDR2 is FQGNSA. The V gene lost 1 base and the J gene lost 0 bases, with 6 bases spanning the gap. The CDR3 region has the DNA TGTGCCAGCAGCTTAGTTTGGGTGAACACTGAAGCTTTCTTT. Protein sequence: CASSLVWVNTEAFF.

A word on this clonotype: Since a much larger clone is just one base distant, this may be a read error. V and J are TRBV20-1 and TRBJ2-5, with 8 positions matching TRBD2. V trimming: 6 bases; J trimming: 4 bases; junction bases outside the gene matches: 7. The CDR3 runs to 13 residues. Germline assignment: CDR1 DFQATT and CDR2 SNEGSKA (reference sequence). The CDR3 DNA reads as TGCAGTGCCGTAGCGGGAACACTAGAGACCCAGTACTTC. Its protein is CSAVAGTLETQYF.

With respect to this clonotype: A much larger clone sits a single nucleotide away, making a read error possible. The chain uses TRBV6-6 and TRBJ2-1; tentatively, D is TRBD2 (5 bases). The V end was cut by 7 bases, the J end by 9 bases, with 10 bases between. The CDR3 covers 11 residues. From germline, CDR1 is MNHNY and CDR2 SVGAGI (reference sequence). The CDR3 region has the DNA TGTGCCAGCACCTTCCGGGGTGAGCAGTTCTTC. Its protein product is CASTFRGEQFF.

V usage is TRBV28 and J usage is TRBJ1-6, with D perhaps matching TRBD1 (5 bases). CDR3 length equals 16 residues. CDR1 MDHEN and CDR2 SYDVKM come from the germline V gene. V was cut by 5 bases and J by 1 base, with 12 bases left in between. The DNA for the CDR3 is TGTGCCAGCAGTCCGGCGGGGGAGTCCTATAATTCACCCCTCCACTTT. Translation: CASSPAGESYNSPLHF.

In its sample, this clonotype was seen a few times. The chain has TRBV6-5 and TRBJ2-1; D tentatively fits TRBD1 or TRBD2 (5 bases each). In germline, CDR1 is MNHEY, CDR2 SVGAGI. The V and J ends lost 2 bases and 4 bases respectively, with 15 bases between them. The CDR3 has 16 residues. CDR3 nucleotides: TGTGCCAGCAGTTACCCGGATTCGGGGCAGTACAATGAGCAGTTCTTC. The encoded protein is CASSYPDSGQYNEQFF.

This clonotype was seen ten or more times. The chain joins TRBV6-1 to TRBJ1-4; 8 bases are shared with TRBD1. Germline V gene sequence: CDR1 MNHNS, CDR2 SASEGT. CDR3 length: 13 amino acids. Trimming took 6 bases from V and 10 from J; bases not matched to a gene: 7. As DNA, the CDR3 is TGTGCCAGCAGGACAGGGACAGGTGGAAAACTGTTTTTT. Protein: CASRTGTGGKLFF.

V and J are TRBV29-1 and TRBJ2-3; TRBD2 agrees at 9 bases. V lost 3 bases, J lost 6 bases, and 13 bases stayed unmatched. CDR3 length: 16 residues. Germline CDR1 reads SQVTM; CDR2 reads ANQGSEA. Here the CDR3 DNA reads TGCAGCGTTGAGCGGGGGGGCCGGGGGGAGGTCGATACGCAGTATTTT. Residues: CSVERGGRGEVDTQYF.

This clonotype was counted many times. The rearrangement joins TRBV12-3 or TRBV12-4 to TRBJ2-1, with D uncertain. V was clipped by 3 bases and J by 2 bases, with 14 bases between them. The CDR3 has 16 amino acids. The CDR3 DNA is TGTGCCAGCAGTTTTGGGTACCCTGGGGCCTACAATGAGCAGTTCTTC. Protein product: CASSFGYPGAYNEQFF.

With respect to this clonotype: A much larger clone is a single base away; this may be a read error. The chain links TRBV30 to TRBJ2-1; 8 nucleotides match TRBD2. CDR3 length equals 14 residues. The germline gives CDR1 GTSNPN, CDR2 SVGIG (reference sequence). The CDR3 here is CAWSASGFGDEQLF. The DNA for the CDR3 is TGTGCCTGGAGTGCTAGCGGGTTTGGAGATGAGCAGCTCTTC.

This clonotype was seen a handful of times. The chain has TRBV7-2 and TRBJ2-1; D ambiguous. Trimming removed 3 bases from V and 5 bases from J, with 5 bases in between. Germline lookup yields CDR1 SGHTA and CDR2 FQGNSA. This CDR3 contains 12 residues. CDR3 residues: CASSFANNEQFF. The CDR3 nucleotides read TGTGCCAGCAGCTTCGCAAACAATGAGCAGTTCTTC.

The genes are TRBV29-1 and TRBJ2-1; TRBD1 aligns across 10 bases. This CDR3 has 15 amino acids. Trimming cost V 4 bases and J 9 bases; bases outside gene matches: 12. Per the germline V gene, CDR1 is SQVTM and CDR2 is ANQGSEA. The CDR3 spells CSVGSTPDRGIEQFF. As DNA, the CDR3 is TGCAGCGTTGGTAGTACACCGGACAGGGGGATTGAGCAGTTCTTC.

The sample holds a few counts of this clonotype. The chain combines TRBV20-1 with TRBJ1-2, with 8 bases aligning to TRBD1. The CDR3 length is 16 residues. From germline, CDR1 is DFQATT and CDR2 SNEGSKA (reference sequence). With V trimmed by 1 base and J by 0 bases, 7 bases remained unmatched. CDR3 region: CSARGAPTGANYGYTF. The CDR3 DNA reads TGCAGTGCTAGAGGTGCACCGACAGGGGCTAACTATGGCTACACCTTC.

The rearrangement joins TRBV20-1 to TRBJ2-2, with no clear D. The ends were cut back, 5 bases at V and 1 base at J, with 11 bases in the middle. Germline assignment: CDR1 DFQATT and CDR2 SNEGSKA (reference sequence). This CDR3 has 14 amino acids. The CDR3 DNA reads TGCAGTGCTGAAAAGGGTAGGAACACCGGGGAGCTGTTTTTT. It translates to CSAEKGRNTGELFF.